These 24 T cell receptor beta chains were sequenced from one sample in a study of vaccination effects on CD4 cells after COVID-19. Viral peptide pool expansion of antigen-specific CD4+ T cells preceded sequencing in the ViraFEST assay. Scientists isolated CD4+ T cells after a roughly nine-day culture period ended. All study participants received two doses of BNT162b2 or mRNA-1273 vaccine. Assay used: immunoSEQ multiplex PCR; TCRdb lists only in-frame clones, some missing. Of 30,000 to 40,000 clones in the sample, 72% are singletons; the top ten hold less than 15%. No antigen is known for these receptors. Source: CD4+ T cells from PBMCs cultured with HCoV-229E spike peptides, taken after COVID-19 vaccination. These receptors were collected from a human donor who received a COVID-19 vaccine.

CDR3 coding DNA: TGTGCCAGCAGTCCGACAGGGACTAATGAAAAACTGTTTTTT. Translating it yields CASSPTGTNEKLFF. The gene calls are TRBV7-9 and TRBJ1-4; TRBD1 matches 7 bases. The ends lost 6 bases at V and 2 bases at J; junction bases unmatched: 3. Germline V gene sequence: CDR1 SEHNR, CDR2 FQNEAQ (reference sequence). CDR3 length: 14 residues.

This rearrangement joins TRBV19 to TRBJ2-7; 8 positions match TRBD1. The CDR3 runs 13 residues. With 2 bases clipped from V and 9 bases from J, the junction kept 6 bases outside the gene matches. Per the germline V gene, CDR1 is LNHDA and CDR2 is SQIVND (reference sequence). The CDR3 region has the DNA TGTGCCAGTAGTATAATGGAGACAGGGGTGCAGTACTTC. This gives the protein CASSIMETGVQYF.

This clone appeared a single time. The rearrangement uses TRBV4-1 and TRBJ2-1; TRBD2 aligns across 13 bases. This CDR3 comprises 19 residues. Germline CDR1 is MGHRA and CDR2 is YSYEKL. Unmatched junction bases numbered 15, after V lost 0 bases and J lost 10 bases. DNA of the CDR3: TGCGCCAGCAGCCAAGATTATGGCTATGGACTAGCGGGGGCCAACGAGCAGTTCTTC. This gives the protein CASSQDYGYGLAGANEQFF.

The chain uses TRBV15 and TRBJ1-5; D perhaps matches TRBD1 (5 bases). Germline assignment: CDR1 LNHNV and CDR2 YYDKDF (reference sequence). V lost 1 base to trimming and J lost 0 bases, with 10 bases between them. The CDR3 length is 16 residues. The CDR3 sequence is CATSRAGEYSNQPQHF. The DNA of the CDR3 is TGTGCCACCAGCAGAGCGGGGGAGTATAGCAATCAGCCCCAGCATTTT.

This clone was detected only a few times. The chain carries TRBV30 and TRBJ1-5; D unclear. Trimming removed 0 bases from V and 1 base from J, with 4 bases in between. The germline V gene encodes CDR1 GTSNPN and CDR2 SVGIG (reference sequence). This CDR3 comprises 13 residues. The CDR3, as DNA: TGTGCCTGGAGTGTTCGCAGCAATCAGCCCCAGCATTTT. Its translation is CAWSVRSNQPQHF. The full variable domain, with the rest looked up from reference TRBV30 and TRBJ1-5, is SQTIHQWPATLVQPVGSPLSLECTVEGTSNPNLYWYRQAAGRGLQLLFYSVGIGQISSEVPQNLSASRPQDRQFILSSKKLLLSDSGFYLCAWSVRSNQPQHFGDGTRLSIL.

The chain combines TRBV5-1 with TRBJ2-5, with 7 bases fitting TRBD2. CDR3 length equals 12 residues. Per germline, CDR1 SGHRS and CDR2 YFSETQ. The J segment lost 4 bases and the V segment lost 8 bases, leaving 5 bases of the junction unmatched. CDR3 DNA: TGCGCCAGTAGGACGGGGGGAGAGACCCAGTACTTC. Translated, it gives CASRTGGETQYF.

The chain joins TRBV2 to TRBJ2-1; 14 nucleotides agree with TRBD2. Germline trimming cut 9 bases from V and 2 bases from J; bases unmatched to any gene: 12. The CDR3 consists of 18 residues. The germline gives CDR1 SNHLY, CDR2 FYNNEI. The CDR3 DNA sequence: TGTGCCAGGGATTCCCGACTAGCGGGAGGGTTCCCCTACAATGAGCAGTTCTTC. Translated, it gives CARDSRLAGGFPYNEQFF. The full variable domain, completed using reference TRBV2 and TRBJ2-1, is EPEVTQTPSHQVTQMGQEVILRCVPISNHLYFYWYRQILGQKVEFLVSFYNNEISEKSEIFDDQFSVERPDGSNFTLKIRSTKLEDSAMYFCARDSRLAGGFPYNEQFFGPGTRLTVL.

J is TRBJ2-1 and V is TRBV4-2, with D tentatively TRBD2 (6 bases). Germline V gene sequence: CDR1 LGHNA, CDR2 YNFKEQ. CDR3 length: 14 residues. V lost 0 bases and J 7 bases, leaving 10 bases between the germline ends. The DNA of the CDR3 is TGTGCCAGCAGCCAAGAGGCGGGGCGGAATGAGCAGTTCTTC. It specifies CASSQEAGRNEQFF.

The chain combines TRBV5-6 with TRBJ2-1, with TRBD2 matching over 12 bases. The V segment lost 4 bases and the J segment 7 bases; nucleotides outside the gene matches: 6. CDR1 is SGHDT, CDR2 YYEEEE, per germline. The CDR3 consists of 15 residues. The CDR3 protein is CASSQLAGGRNEQFF. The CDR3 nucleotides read TGTGCCAGCAGCCAGCTAGCGGGGGGGCGGAATGAGCAGTTCTTC.

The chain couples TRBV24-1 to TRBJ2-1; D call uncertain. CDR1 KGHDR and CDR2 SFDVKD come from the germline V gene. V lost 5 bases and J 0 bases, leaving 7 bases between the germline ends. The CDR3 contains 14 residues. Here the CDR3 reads CATSVDGSYNEQFF. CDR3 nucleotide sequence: TGTGCCACCAGTGTAGACGGCTCCTACAATGAGCAGTTCTTC.

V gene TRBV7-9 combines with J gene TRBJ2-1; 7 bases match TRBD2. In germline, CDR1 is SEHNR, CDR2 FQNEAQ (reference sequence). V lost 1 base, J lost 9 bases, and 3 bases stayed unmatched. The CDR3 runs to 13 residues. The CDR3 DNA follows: TGTGCCAGCAGCTTAGTCGAGCGGGGTGAGCAGTTCTTC. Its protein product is CASSLVERGEQFF. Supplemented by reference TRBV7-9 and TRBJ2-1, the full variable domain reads DTGVSQNPRHKITKRGQNVTFRCDPISEHNRLYWYRQTLGQGPEFLTYFQNEAQLEKSRLLSDRFSAERPKGSFSTLEIQRTEQGDSAMYLCASSLVERGEQFFGPGTRLTVL.

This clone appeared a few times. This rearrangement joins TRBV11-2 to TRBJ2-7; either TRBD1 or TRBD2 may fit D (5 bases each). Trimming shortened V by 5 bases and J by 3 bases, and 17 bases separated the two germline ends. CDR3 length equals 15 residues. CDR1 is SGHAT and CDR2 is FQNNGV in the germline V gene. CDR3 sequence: CASSPPGPRRYEQYF. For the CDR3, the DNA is TGTGCCAGCAGCCCGCCGGGACCCCGACGCTACGAGCAGTACTTC.

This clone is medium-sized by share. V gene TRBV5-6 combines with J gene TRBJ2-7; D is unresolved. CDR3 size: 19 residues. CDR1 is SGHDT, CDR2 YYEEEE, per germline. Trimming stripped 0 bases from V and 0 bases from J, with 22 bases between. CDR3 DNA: TGTGCCAGCAGCTTGGCGGCCCCCCCCTACATCAATCCCTCCTACGAGCAGTACTTC. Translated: CASSLAAPPYINPSYEQYF.

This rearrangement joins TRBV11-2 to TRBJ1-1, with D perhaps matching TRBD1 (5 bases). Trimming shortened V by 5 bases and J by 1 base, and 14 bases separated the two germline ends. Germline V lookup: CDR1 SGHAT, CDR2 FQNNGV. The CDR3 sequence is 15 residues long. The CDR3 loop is CASSARQIRNTEAFF. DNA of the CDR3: TGTGCCAGCAGCGCGAGACAGATTCGGAACACTGAAGCTTTCTTT.

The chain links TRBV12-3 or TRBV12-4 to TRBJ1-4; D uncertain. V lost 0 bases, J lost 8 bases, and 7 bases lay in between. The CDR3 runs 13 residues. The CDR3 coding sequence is TGTGCCAGCAGTTTAGCCCGGCCAGAAAAACTGTTTTTT. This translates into CASSLARPEKLFF.

CDR3 DNA sequence: TGTGCCAGCAGTGACCACGGACAGAGGAGCGAGCAGTACTTC. It yields the protein CASSDHGQRSEQYF. This sequence joins TRBV6-1 and TRBJ2-7, with D possibly being TRBD1 (6 bases). The CDR3 sequence is 14 residues long. Per the germline V gene, CDR1 is MNHNS and CDR2 is SASEGT. Trimming cost V 3 bases and J 6 bases, with 15 bases left between them.

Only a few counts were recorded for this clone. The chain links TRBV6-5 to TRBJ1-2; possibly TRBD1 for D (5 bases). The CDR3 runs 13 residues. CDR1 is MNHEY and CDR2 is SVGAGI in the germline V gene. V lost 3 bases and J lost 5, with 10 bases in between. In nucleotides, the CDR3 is TGTGCCAGCAGTTATATCGAGGGGTATGGCTACACCTTC. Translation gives CASSYIEGYGYTF.

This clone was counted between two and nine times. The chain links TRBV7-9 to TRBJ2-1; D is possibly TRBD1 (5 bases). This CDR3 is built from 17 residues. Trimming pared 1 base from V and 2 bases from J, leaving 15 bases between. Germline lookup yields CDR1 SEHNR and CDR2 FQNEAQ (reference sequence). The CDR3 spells CASSLGRWGWTYNEQFF. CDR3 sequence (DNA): TGTGCCAGCAGCTTAGGTCGTTGGGGCTGGACCTACAATGAGCAGTTCTTC.

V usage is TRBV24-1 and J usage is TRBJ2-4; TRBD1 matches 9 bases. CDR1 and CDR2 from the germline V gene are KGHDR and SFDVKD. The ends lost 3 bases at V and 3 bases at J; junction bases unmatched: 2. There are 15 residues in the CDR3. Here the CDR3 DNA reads TGTGCCACCAGTGATCCGGGACAGGGCAAAAACATTCAGTACTTC. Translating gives CATSDPGQGKNIQYF.

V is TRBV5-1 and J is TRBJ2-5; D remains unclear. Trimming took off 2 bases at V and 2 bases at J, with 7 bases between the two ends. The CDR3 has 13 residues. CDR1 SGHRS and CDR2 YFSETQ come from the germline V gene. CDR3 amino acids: CASSLRQQETQYF. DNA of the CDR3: TGCGCCAGCAGCTTAAGGCAGCAAGAGACCCAGTACTTC.

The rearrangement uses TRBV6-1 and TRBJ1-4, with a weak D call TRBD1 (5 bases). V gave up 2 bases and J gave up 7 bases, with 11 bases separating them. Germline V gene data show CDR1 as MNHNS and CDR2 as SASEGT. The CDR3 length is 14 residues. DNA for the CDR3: TGTGCCAGCAGTGAACGCAGGGATGGTGAAAAACTGTTTTTT. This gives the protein CASSERRDGEKLFF.

As DNA, the CDR3 is TGCGCCAGCAGCTTTACCCGGGGAGCGAACACCGGGGAGCTGTTTTTT. This translates into CASSFTRGANTGELFF. This sequence joins TRBV5-1 and TRBJ2-2; D is possibly TRBD2 (5 bases). CDR3 length: 16 residues. The germline V and J ends were trimmed by 2 bases and 0 bases, with 11 bases remaining between them. Germline V gives CDR1 SGHRS, CDR2 YFSETQ.

The CDR3 DNA sequence: TGTGCCAGTAGTTACCCATCTGGACCCCTCCACTTT. This gives the protein CASSYPSGPLHF. The rearrangement uses TRBV19 and TRBJ1-6; D call uncertain. Per germline, CDR1 LNHDA and CDR2 SQIVND (reference sequence). The length of the CDR3 is 12 residues. Trimming removed 5 bases from V and 12 bases from J, with 11 bases in between.

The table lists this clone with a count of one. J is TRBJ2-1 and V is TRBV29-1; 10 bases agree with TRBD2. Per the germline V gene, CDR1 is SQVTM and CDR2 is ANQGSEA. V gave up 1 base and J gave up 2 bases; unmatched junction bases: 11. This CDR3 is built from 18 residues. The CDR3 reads CSVEGRAGGLTTYNEQFF. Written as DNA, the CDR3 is TGCAGCGTTGAAGGAAGAGCGGGGGGGCTTACCACCTACAATGAGCAGTTCTTC.